This T cell receptor (beta chain) was sequenced for a study of T cells in localized non-small cell lung cancer. Using immunoSEQ multiplex PCR, the repertoire was profiled, and TCRdb retains in-frame clones only, with some absent. In the table there are 39,000 or so clones, roughly 83% of which are singletons. CDR1 and CDR2 from the germline V gene are SNHLY and FYNNEI. Trimming took 5 bases from V and 0 from J; bases not matched to a gene: 10. The CDR3 spans 17 residues. Points from the study as a whole: Median detection of top 100 tumor clones in adjacent lung was around 60 clones. Density of T cells in blood, when higher, went with longer overall survival.

Concerning this clone itself: Its specificity is unknown.

This chain uses TRBV2 with TRBJ2-4, with 7 bases that match TRBD1. Source: PBMCs, taken before any cancer treatment. The source is a man aged 35 to 69 with stage II lung adenocarcinoma. The CDR3 reads CASSPRPPGGAKNIQYF. The CDR3 nucleotides are TGTGCCAGCAGTCCGAGGCCTCCAGGGGGAGCCAAAAACATTCAGTACTTC. The full variable domain, completed using reference TRBV2 and TRBJ2-4, is EPEVTQTPSHQVTQMGQEVILRCVPISNHLYFYWYRQILGQKVEFLVSFYNNEISEKSEIFDDQFSVERPDGSNFTLKIRSTKLEDSAMYFCASSPRPPGGAKNIQYFGAGTRLSVL.